These T cell receptor beta chains were read from a single sample in a study of T cell responses to AZD1222 COVID-19 vaccine. Clones were read by immunoSEQ multiplex PCR, and TCRdb kept only the in-frame ones, dropping some. The table has about 53,000 clones, roughly 80% seen once. This specimen was peripheral blood, taken on day 0 of AZD1222 vaccination. The receptors were gathered from an adult in good health. The CDR3 runs from the conserved cysteine through the conserved F or W. The D gene is left open where the match is weak. A row's size may be missing; if present it is once, few, many or a size class.

J gene,D gene,V gene,clone size,CDR3 protein,CDR3 DNA
TRBJ2-5,.,TRBV4-3,.,CASSQDALGGGETQYF,TGCGCCAGCAGCCAAGACGCCCTCGGGGGTGGAGAGACCCAGTACTTC
TRBJ2-7,TRBD1,TRBV2,.,CASTWAGGYEQYF,TGTGCCAGCACCTGGGCAGGGGGCTACGAGCAGTACTTC
TRBJ1-1,.,TRBV30,once,CAWSNGGAVITEAFF,TGTGCCTGGAGTAATGGAGGGGCAGTTATCACTGAAGCTTTCTTT
TRBJ2-7,.,TRBV11-3,.,CASSSYYEQYF,TGTGCCAGCAGCTCGTACTACGAGCAGTACTTC
TRBJ1-1,.,TRBV3-1/TRBV3-2,few,CASSQGALGKAFF,TGTGCCAGCAGCCAGGGGGCTCTCGGAAAAGCTTTCTTT
TRBJ2-1,TRBD1,TRBV12-3/TRBV12-4,.,CASRGTGLGEQFF,TGTGCCAGCAGGGGGACAGGATTAGGTGAGCAGTTCTTC
TRBJ2-7,TRBD1,TRBV4-3,.,CASSLDGTGGGNEQYF,TGCGCCAGCAGCTTAGATGGGACAGGGGGCGGGAACGAGCAGTACTTC
TRBJ2-5,.,TRBV28,.,CASSLSSRVLETQYF,TGTGCCAGCAGTTTAAGTTCGCGGGTTCTAGAGACCCAGTACTTC
TRBJ2-7,.,TRBV15,few,CATSRGRTTYEQYF,TGTGCCACCAGCAGGGGACGGACAACCTACGAGCAGTACTTC
TRBJ2-1,TRBD2,TRBV5-1,.,CASSLEQAGAGFEQFF,TGCGCCAGCAGCTTGGAACAGGCGGGAGCGGGTTTTGAGCAGTTCTTC
TRBJ1-2,TRBD1,TRBV4-2,.,CASSQETGSYTF,TGTGCCAGCAGCCAAGAGACAGGGAGCTACACCTTC
TRBJ2-1,TRBD2,TRBV3-1/TRBV3-2,.,CASSQPGTRGLRSYNEQFF,TGTGCCAGCAGCCAACCCGGGACTAGGGGACTGAGATCCTACAATGAGCAGTTCTTC
TRBJ2-2,.,TRBV29-1,.,CSVERPVGRGTGELFF,TGCAGCGTTGAACGCCCAGTAGGAAGGGGTACCGGGGAGCTGTTTTTT
TRBJ2-3,.,TRBV5-5,.,CASAFTDTQYF,TGTGCCAGCGCGTTCACAGATACGCAGTATTTT
TRBJ1-2,.,TRBV3-1/TRBV3-2,.,CASSQVPVIYGYTF,TGTGCCAGCAGCCAAGTTCCGGTTATCTATGGCTACACCTTC
TRBJ1-1,.,TRBV15,.,CATSRDLMVGVNTEAFF,TGTGCCACCAGCAGAGATCTTATGGTAGGAGTGAACACTGAAGCTTTCTTT
TRBJ1-1,.,TRBV29-1,.,CSVEQNTEAFF,TGCAGCGTTGAGCAGAACACTGAAGCTTTCTTT
TRBJ2-7,.,TRBV7-2,.,CASSPIRAAYEQYF,TGTGCCAGCAGCCCCATTAGGGCGGCCTACGAGCAGTACTTC
TRBJ2-2,TRBD2,TRBV4-2,.,CASSQVIGLASNTGELFF,TGTGCCAGCAGCCAAGTTATAGGACTAGCGTCGAACACCGGGGAGCTGTTTTTT
TRBJ1-2,.,TRBV19,few,CASSIDPRSTINYGYTF,TGTGCCAGTAGTATAGATCCCAGATCGACGATTAACTATGGCTACACCTTC
TRBJ1-5,.,TRBV5-1,.,CASSLGGDQPQHF,TGCGCCAGCAGCTTAGGGGGGGATCAGCCCCAGCATTTT
TRBJ1-5,.,TRBV29-1,.,CSVVTGLGQPQHF,TGCAGCGTTGTGACAGGCCTGGGGCAGCCCCAGCATTTT
TRBJ2-1,.,TRBV5-5,once,CASSGLEQFF,TGTGCCAGCAGCGGGCTTGAGCAGTTCTTC
TRBJ1-1,.,TRBV6-5,.,CASSYSSENTEAFF,TGTGCCAGCAGTTACTCTTCGGAGAACACTGAAGCTTTCTTT
TRBJ2-7,.,TRBV6-1,.,CASSDRYEQYF,TGTGCCAGCAGTGACCGATACGAGCAGTACTTC
TRBJ1-1,.,TRBV7-8,few,CASSLAGPRGEAFF,TGTGCCAGCAGCTTAGCCGGGCCAAGAGGTGAAGCTTTCTTT
TRBJ1-2,.,TRBV19,.,CASSIPGQPNYGYTF,TGTGCCAGTAGTATCCCCGGACAGCCTAACTATGGCTACACCTTC
TRBJ1-1,TRBD1,TRBV10-3,.,CAISEAIGTGFTEAFF,TGTGCCATCAGTGAGGCGATCGGGACAGGGTTTACTGAAGCTTTCTTT
TRBJ2-3,.,TRBV18,.,CASSPRGGGGGTDTQYF,TGTGCCAGCTCACCACGGGGCGGAGGGGGAGGCACAGATACGCAGTATTTT
TRBJ2-7,.,TRBV28,.,CASSLSTYEQYF,TGTGCCAGCAGTTTATCCACCTACGAGCAGTACTTC
TRBJ2-7,.,TRBV4-1,.,CASGTAGLKAYEQYF,TGCGCCAGCGGGACTGCGGGACTTAAGGCCTACGAGCAGTACTTC
TRBJ2-7,.,TRBV30,.,CAWRGMDGYEQYF,TGTGCCTGGAGAGGGATGGACGGCTACGAGCAGTACTTC
TRBJ2-3,.,TRBV19,.,CASGPGPTDTQYF,TGTGCCAGCGGACCGGGGCCCACAGATACGCAGTATTTT
TRBJ1-5,.,TRBV7-9,.,CASSSRNQPQHF,TGTGCCAGCAGCAGTCGCAATCAGCCCCAGCATTTT
TRBJ2-7,TRBD2,TRBV27,few,CASSRVWGRAPEQYF,TGTGCCAGCAGCCGCGTATGGGGGAGGGCCCCCGAGCAGTACTTC
TRBJ1-2,.,TRBV18,.,CASSPYRDRVNYGYTF,TGTGCCAGCTCACCTTACCGGGACCGTGTTAACTATGGCTACACCTTC
TRBJ2-1,.,TRBV4-2,.,CASSQAQDNEQFF,TGTGCCAGCAGCCAAGCCCAGGACAATGAGCAGTTCTTC
TRBJ1-2,.,TRBV23-1,.,CASRLGEKGKGNYGYTF,TGCGCCAGCAGGCTGGGGGAGAAAGGTAAGGGTAACTATGGCTACACCTTC
TRBJ1-1,.,TRBV5-1,.,CASSLADRQNTEAFF,TGCGCCAGCAGCTTGGCGGACAGACAGAACACTGAAGCTTTCTTT
TRBJ1-5,.,TRBV6-2/TRBV6-3,.,CASSQDGYNQPQHF,TGTGCCAGCAGCCAGGACGGCTACAATCAGCCCCAGCATTTT
TRBJ2-2,.,TRBV7-2,few,CASSLASQATGELFF,TGTGCCAGCAGCTTAGCGTCACAGGCCACCGGGGAGCTGTTTTTT
TRBJ2-2,.,TRBV2,once,CASSEATRGGELFF,TGTGCCAGCAGTGAAGCGACCCGGGGCGGGGAGCTGTTTTTT
TRBJ2-7,.,TRBV19,.,CASSINRESYEQYF,TGTGCCAGTAGTATCAACAGGGAAAGCTACGAGCAGTACTTC
TRBJ2-1,.,TRBV2,once,CASSVGPSTYNEQFF,TGTGCCAGCAGTGTGGGGCCATCGACCTACAATGAGCAGTTCTTC
TRBJ2-7,TRBD1,TRBV3-1/TRBV3-2,.,CASRRDRDYEQYF,TGTGCCAGCAGACGGGACAGGGACTACGAGCAGTACTTC
TRBJ2-1,.,TRBV11-2,.,CASTVRKGHEQFF,TGTGCCAGCACCGTGCGCAAGGGGCATGAGCAGTTCTTC
TRBJ1-2,.,TRBV4-1,.,CASSQTVSRSYGYTF,TGCGCCAGCAGCCAAACAGTCTCCCGAAGCTATGGCTACACCTTC
TRBJ1-2,.,TRBV27,.,CASSIPGHGYTF,TGTGCCAGCAGTATACCCGGACATGGCTACACCTTC
TRBJ2-2,.,TRBV5-1,.,CASSLEANTGELFF,TGCGCCAGCAGCTTGGAAGCGAACACCGGGGAGCTGTTTTTT